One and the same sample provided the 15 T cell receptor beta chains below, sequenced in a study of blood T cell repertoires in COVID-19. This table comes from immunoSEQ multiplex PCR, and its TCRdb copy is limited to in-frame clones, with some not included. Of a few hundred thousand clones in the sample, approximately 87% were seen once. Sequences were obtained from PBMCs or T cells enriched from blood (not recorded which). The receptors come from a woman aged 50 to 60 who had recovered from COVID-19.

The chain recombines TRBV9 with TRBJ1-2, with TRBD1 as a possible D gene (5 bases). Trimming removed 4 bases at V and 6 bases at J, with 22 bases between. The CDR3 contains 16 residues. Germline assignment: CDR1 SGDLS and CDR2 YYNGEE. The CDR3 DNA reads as TGTGCCAGCAGCCCTAGTCAGGGCCTTAGAACGGATGGCTACACCTTC. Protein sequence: CASSPSQGLRTDGYTF.

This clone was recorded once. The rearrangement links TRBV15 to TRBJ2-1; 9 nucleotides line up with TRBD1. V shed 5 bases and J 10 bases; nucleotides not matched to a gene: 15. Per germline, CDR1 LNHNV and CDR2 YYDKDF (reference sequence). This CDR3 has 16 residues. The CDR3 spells CATSPSVGQGSREQFF. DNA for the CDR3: TGTGCCACCAGCCCCTCAGTGGGACAGGGCAGCAGAGAGCAGTTCTTC. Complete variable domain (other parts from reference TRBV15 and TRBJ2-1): DAMVIQNPRYQVTQFGKPVTLSCSQTLNHNVMYWYQQKSSQAPKLLFHYYDKDFNNEADTPDNFQSRRPNTSFCFLDIRSPGLGDTAMYLCATSPSVGQGSREQFFGPGTRLTVL.

The CDR3 nucleotides read TGCGCCAGCACGGCAGGGGCGAATCAGCCCCAGCATTTT. Its protein product is CASTAGANQPQHF. This rearrangement joins TRBV10-2 to TRBJ1-5; D might be TRBD1 (6 bases). The V end lost 7 bases, the J end lost 4 bases, and 11 bases lay between the germline ends. CDR3 length: 13 residues. Germline V gives CDR1 WSHSY, CDR2 SAAADI.

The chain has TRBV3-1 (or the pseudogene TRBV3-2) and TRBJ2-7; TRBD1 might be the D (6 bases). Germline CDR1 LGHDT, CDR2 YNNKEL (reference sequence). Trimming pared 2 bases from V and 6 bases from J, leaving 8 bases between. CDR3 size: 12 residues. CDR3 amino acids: CASSQQGFEQYF. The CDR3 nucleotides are TGTGCCAGCAGCCAACAGGGGTTCGAGCAGTACTTC.

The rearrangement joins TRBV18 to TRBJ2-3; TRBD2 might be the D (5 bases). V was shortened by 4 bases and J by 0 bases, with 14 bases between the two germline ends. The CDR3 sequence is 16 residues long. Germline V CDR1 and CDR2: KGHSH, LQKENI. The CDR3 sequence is CASSRLGSRSTDTQYF. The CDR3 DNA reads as TGTGCCAGCTCACGGCTTGGGAGTCGAAGCACAGATACGCAGTATTTT.

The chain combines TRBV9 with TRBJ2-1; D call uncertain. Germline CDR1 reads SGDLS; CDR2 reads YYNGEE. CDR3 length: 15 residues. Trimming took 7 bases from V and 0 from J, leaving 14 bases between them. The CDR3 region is CASAPVSGSYNEQFF. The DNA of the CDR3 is TGTGCCAGCGCCCCCGTATCGGGCTCCTACAATGAGCAGTTCTTC.

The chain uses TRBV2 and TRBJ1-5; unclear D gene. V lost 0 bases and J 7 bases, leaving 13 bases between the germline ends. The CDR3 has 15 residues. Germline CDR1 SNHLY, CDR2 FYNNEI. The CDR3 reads CASSEAPGAVQPQHF. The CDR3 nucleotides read TGTGCCAGCAGTGAAGCGCCCGGAGCGGTACAGCCCCAGCATTTT.

CDR3 DNA: TGTGCCAGTAGTATCTCACAGGCCTACAATGAGCAGTTCTTC. Residues: CASSISQAYNEQFF. V usage is TRBV19 and J usage is TRBJ2-1; possibly TRBD1 for D (5 bases). The germline V gene has CDR1 LNHDA and CDR2 SQIVND (reference sequence). V was trimmed by 3 bases and J by 2 bases, leaving 8 bases between them. This CDR3 has 14 amino acids. Using reference TRBV19 and TRBJ2-1 for the parts outside the CDR3, the full variable domain is DGGITQSPKYLFRKEGQNVTLSCEQNLNHDAMYWYRQDPGQGLRLIYYSQIVNDFQKGDIAEGYSVSREKKESFPLTVTSAQKNPTAFYLCASSISQAYNEQFFGPGTRLTVL.

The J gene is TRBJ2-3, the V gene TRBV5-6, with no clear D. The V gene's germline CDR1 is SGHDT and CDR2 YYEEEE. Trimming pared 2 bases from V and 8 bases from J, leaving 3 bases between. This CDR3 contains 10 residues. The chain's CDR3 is CASSFGTQYF. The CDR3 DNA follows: TGTGCCAGCAGCTTCGGTACGCAGTATTTT. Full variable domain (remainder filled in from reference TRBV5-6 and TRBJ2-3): DAGVTQSPTHLIKTRGQQVTLRCSPKSGHDTVSWYQQALGQGPQFIFQYYEEEERQRGNFPDRFSGHQFPNYSSELNVNALLLGDSALYLCASSFGTQYFGPGTRLTVL.

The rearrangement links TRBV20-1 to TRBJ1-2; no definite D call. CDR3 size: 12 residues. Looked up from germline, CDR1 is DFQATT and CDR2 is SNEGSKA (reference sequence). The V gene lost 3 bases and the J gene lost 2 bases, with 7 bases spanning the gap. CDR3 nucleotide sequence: TGCAGTGCTAGTAAGAGAAACTATGGCTACACCTTC. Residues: CSASKRNYGYTF.

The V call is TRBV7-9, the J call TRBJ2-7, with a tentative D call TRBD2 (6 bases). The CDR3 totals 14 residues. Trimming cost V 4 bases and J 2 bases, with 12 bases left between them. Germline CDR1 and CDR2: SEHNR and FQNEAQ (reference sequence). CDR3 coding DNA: TGTGCCAGCAGCTACCGGGACTCCCCCTACGAGCAGTACTTC. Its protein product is CASSYRDSPYEQYF.

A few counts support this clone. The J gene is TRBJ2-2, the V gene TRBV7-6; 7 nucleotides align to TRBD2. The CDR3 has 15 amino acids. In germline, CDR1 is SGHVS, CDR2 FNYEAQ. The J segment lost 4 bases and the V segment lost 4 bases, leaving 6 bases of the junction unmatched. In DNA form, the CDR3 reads TGTGCCAGCAGCTCCTTGGGGGGGTTCACCGGGGAGCTGTTTTTT. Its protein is CASSSLGGFTGELFF.

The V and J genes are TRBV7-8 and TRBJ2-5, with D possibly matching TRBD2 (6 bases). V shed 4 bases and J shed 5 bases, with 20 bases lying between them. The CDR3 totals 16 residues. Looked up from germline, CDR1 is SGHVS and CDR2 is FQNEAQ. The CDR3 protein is CASSSQPGGLGETQYF. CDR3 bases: TGTGCCAGCAGCTCCCAACCTGGGGGGTTGGGGGAGACCCAGTACTTC.

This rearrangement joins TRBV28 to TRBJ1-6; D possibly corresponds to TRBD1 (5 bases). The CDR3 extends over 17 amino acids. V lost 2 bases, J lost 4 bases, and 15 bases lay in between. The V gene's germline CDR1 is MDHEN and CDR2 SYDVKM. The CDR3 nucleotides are TGTGCCAGCAGTTTAGGAGGGGAGGGGTCATATAATTCACCCCTCCACTTT. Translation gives CASSLGGEGSYNSPLHF.

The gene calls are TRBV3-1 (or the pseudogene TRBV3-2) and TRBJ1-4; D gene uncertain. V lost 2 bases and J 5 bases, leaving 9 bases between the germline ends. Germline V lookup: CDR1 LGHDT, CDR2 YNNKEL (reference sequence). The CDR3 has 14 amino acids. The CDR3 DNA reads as TGTGCCAGCAGCCAATGGTCAGGAAATGAAAAACTGTTTTTT. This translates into CASSQWSGNEKLFF.